The 6 T cell receptor beta chains reported below all come from one sample, sequenced in a study of shared clonotypes between healthy human individuals. This table comes from immunoSEQ multiplex PCR, and its TCRdb copy is limited to in-frame clones, with some not included. This repertoire shows about 680,000 clones, around four fifths found once; its top ten account for about 1.8%. Material for sequencing was memory CD4+ T cells sorted from blood. Specified subset: CD45RA-negative fraction. Receptor source: a woman in her 30s in good health.

V gene TRBV28 combines with J gene TRBJ1-1; no clear D. Germline lookup yields CDR1 MDHEN and CDR2 SYDVKM. Trimming took 6 bases from V and 1 from J, leaving 9 bases between them. The CDR3 contains 13 residues. Here the CDR3 DNA reads TGTGCCAGCAGAACCAGCGGGAACACTGAAGCTTTCTTT. It codes for CASRTSGNTEAFF.

The gene calls are TRBV7-6 and TRBJ2-1; 7 nucleotides line up with TRBD2. The CDR3 totals 14 residues. J lost 6 bases, V lost 1 base, and 3 bases had no gene match. In germline, CDR1 is SGHVS, CDR2 FNYEAQ. The DNA of the CDR3 is TGTGCCAGCAGCTTAGAGAGGACTAGCAATGAGCAGTTCTTC. It encodes CASSLERTSNEQFF.

The rearrangement links TRBV5-1 to TRBJ2-1; 15 nucleotides agree with TRBD2. The CDR3 has 18 residues. The ends lost 4 bases at V and 7 bases at J; junction bases unmatched: 12. The germline gives CDR1 SGHRS, CDR2 YFSETQ. CDR3 nucleotide sequence: TGCGCCAGCAGCCCTGGGACTAGCGGGAGGCCAGTAGGGAATGAGCAGTTCTTC. As protein: CASSPGTSGRPVGNEQFF.

The chain carries TRBV27 and TRBJ1-2; TRBD1 matches at 8 bases. V dropped 7 bases and J dropped 8; count of bases not matched to a gene: 12. The CDR3 contains 14 residues. In germline, CDR1 is MNHEY, CDR2 SMNVEV (reference sequence). CDR3: CASTAFQGAEGYTF. DNA for the CDR3: TGTGCCAGCACCGCTTTTCAGGGGGCGGAGGGCTACACCTTC.

V gene TRBV5-1 combines with J gene TRBJ2-4; 11 nucleotides agree with TRBD1. Germline trimming cut 4 bases from V and 6 bases from J; bases unmatched to any gene: 3. The CDR3 sequence is 14 residues long. Germline V lookup: CDR1 SGHRS, CDR2 YFSETQ. The CDR3 reads CASSLGQGVNIQYF. Here the CDR3 DNA reads TGCGCCAGCAGCCTGGGACAGGGGGTAAACATTCAGTACTTC.

The V and J genes are TRBV7-2 and TRBJ1-2, with D possibly matching TRBD1 (5 bases). Germline V lookup: CDR1 SGHTA, CDR2 FQGNSA. CDR3 length equals 14 residues. Between the trimmed V and J ends, which lost 6 bases and 8 bases, there was a span of 19 bases. CDR3 DNA: TGTGCCAGCAGTCGGGACGGTGGAGTTAAGGGCTACACCTTC. Its protein product is CASSRDGGVKGYTF.